The table lists the clone carrying this T cell receptor (beta chain) with a few counts. Its matching antigen is unknown. This specimen comes from a study of beta chain features in type 1 diabetes. Notes on the study in general: Overrepresentation of cells with high TCR expression could result from cDNA sequencing.

V lost 6 bases and J 6 bases, leaving 11 bases between the germline ends. The CDR3 length is 13 residues. Germline V CDR1 and CDR2: SEHNR, FQNEAQ (reference sequence). What was sequenced were expressed TCRB transcripts, since all of the isolated RNA had been reverse transcribed. The protocol was immunoSEQ multiplex PCR, while the TCRdb copy is restricted to in-frame clones and leaves out a portion. The sample holds 900,000 or so clones, 15% to 20% seen once. V is TRBV7-9 and J is TRBJ2-2; TRBD1 might be the D (6 bases). Sequencing input: naive CD4+ T cells from blood. The sequence derives from a woman younger than 35 in good health. The CDR3 nucleotides read TGTGCCAGCAGACACAGGGTGGCCGGGGAGCTGTTTTTT. This codes for CASRHRVAGELFF.